This record covers a single T cell receptor (beta chain). Its antigen is not known. The data belong to a study of cytomegalovirus exposure and HLA in healthy donors. Study background: Ancestry clustering placed 70% to 90% of approximately 370 genotyped donors in the Caucasian-associated cluster.

13 Jbeta primers and 60 Vbeta primers were used for the PCR. Libraries were prepared by immunoSEQ multiplex PCR; TCRdb keeps only in-frame clonotypes and omits some of them. This sample has roughly 100,000 clones, with about 13% found just once. The CDR3 consists of 16 residues. Trimming took off 3 bases at V and 6 bases at J, with 21 bases between the two ends. The germline gives CDR1 SEHNR, CDR2 FQNEAQ (reference sequence). Study findings and constraints: HLA alleles were associated with roughly 15,000 TCR beta sequences in a later analysis at 0.05 false discovery rate.

Sequences were obtained from PBMCs. The sequence was obtained from a man between 40 and 49 years old in good health and CMV-seropositive. V is TRBV7-9 and J is TRBJ2-7; D is perhaps TRBD2 (6 bases). CDR3: CASSFSRGGLGLEQYF. The CDR3 bases are TGTGCCAGCAGCTTTAGTCGAGGAGGGCTCGGGCTCGAGCAGTACTTC.